The clone carrying this T cell receptor beta chain was observed once. In the original analysis: Using reference gene primer amplification, nucleated cell counts were estimated. Sequencing used immunoSEQ multiplex PCR; TCRdb keeps in-frame clones, though not all of them. The V and J calls and clone size are taken from that table; D and trimming were inferred from the DNA. The table includes 90,000 to 120,000 clones, about 93% detected once. This specimen belongs to a study of blood T cell repertoires in COVID-19. This receptor was taken from a woman aged 30 to 39 with acute or convalescent COVID-19. Material: peripheral blood.

The CDR3 sequence: CASTPVLADQETQYF. CDR3 sequence (DNA): TGTGCCAGCACCCCCGTGCTAGCGGATCAAGAGACCCAGTACTTC. The V gene is TRBV28, the J gene TRBJ2-5; 7 bases fit TRBD2. V shed 7 bases, J shed 2 bases, and the junction held 10 bases outside the gene matches. The CDR3 is made up of 15 amino acids. CDR1 is MDHEN, CDR2 SYDVKM, per germline.